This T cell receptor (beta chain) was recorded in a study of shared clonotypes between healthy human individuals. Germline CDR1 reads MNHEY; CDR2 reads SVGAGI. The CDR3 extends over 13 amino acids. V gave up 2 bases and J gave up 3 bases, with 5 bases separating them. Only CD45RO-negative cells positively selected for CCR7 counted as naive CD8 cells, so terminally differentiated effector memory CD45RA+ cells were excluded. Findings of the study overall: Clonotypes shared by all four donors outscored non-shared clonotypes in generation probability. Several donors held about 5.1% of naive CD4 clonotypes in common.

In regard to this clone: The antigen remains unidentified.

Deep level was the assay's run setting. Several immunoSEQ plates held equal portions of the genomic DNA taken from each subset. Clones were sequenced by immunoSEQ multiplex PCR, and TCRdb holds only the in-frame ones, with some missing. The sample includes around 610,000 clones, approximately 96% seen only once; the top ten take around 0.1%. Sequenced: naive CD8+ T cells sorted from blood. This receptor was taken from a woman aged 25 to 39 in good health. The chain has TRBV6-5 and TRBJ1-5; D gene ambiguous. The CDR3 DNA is TGTGCCAGCAGTTACGCAGTCAATCAGCCCCAGCATTTT. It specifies CASSYAVNQPQHF.